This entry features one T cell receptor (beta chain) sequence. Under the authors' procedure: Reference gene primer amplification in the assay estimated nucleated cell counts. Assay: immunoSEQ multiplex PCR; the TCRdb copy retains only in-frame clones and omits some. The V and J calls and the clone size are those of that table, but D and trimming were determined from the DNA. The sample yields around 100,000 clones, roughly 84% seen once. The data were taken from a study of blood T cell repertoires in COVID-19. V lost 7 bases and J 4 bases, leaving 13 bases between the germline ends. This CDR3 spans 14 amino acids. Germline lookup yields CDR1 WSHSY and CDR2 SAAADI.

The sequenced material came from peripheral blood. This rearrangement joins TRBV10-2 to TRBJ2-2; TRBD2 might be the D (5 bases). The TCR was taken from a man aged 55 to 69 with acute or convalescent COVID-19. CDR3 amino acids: CASTPSAGTGELFF. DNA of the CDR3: TGCGCCAGCACCCCCTCCGCGGGCACCGGGGAGCTGTTTTTT.